This TCR beta chain was found in a study of T cells after yellow fever vaccination. The study, taken as a whole, reports: The presence of abundant clonotypes contaminating from the bulk population was possible in FACS-sorted repertoires. Post-booster repertoires contained most primary-vaccination clones again (around 97% CD4, 88% CD8).

This clonotype was recorded a few times. The antigen is undetermined. CDR1 is SGHTA, CDR2 FQGNSA, per germline. The CDR3 runs 17 residues. V trimming: 5 bases; J trimming: 2 bases; junction bases outside the gene matches: 8. Template switching by 5'RACE produced TCR cDNA, adding a universal primer site and UMIs. TCRdb reanalysed the 5' RACE reads using MiXCR and keeps one entry per CDR3 protein. The sample lists almost 600,000 distinct CDR3 sequences; approximately 13% were seen once. Sample: PBMCs, taken on the day of the yellow fever booster vaccination. This receptor was taken from a man aged 25-45 years who received the YFV17D yellow fever vaccine. This chain links TRBV7-2 with TRBJ2-3; 12 nucleotides agree with TRBD2. The CDR3 here is CASSLGLAGSYTDTQYF. The CDR3 nucleotides are TGTGCCAGCAGCCTCGGACTAGCGGGGAGTTACACAGATACGCAGTATTTT. The whole variable domain, filled in from reference TRBV7-2 and TRBJ2-3, reads GAGVSQSPSNKVTEKGKDVELRCDPISGHTALYWYRQSLGQGLEFLIYFQGNSAPDKSGLPSDRFSAERTGGSVSTLTIQRTQQEDSAVYLCASSLGLAGSYTDTQYFGPGTRLTVL.